This paragraph reports one T cell receptor (beta chain). Its antigen remains unidentified. TCRdb re-derived calls from the reads in MiXCR, one entry per CDR3 protein. The table has about 300,000 distinct CDR3 sequences, 8% to 10% seen once; the top ten hold approximately 2.4%. The V and J ends lost 6 bases and 4 bases, in that order; junction bases with no gene match: 14. Per the germline V gene, CDR1 is DFQATT and CDR2 is SNEGSKA (reference sequence). This CDR3 comprises 15 residues. The data were obtained in a study of T cell repertoires in cytomegalovirus infection. Overall study: Evidence of both CMV infection and a matching HLA type came from public TCR beta signatures.

Study-level results: It was HLA-C-restricted CMV-specific TCR beta clonotypes that dominated the response ex vivo.

The source is a human donor in good health (CMV status not recorded). Some clones in this sample may be carry-over from other donors' samples. The chain carries TRBV20-1 and TRBJ1-1; 7 nucleotides agree with TRBD1. Sequenced sample: PBMCs. The CDR3 loop reads CSATQVEGAGTEAFF. The CDR3 DNA sequence: TGCAGTGCCACCCAGGTTGAGGGGGCGGGCACTGAAGCTTTCTTT.